A selection of T cell receptor beta chains follows, all from one sample in a study of diagnostic markers for celiac disease. For each CDR3 protein, TCRdb gives one entry from its re-call of the reads, without DNA. The sample includes more than 550 distinct CDR3 sequences. Sequencing used either unsorted cells or a sorted T cell fraction (not recorded which). These receptors were collected from a human donor. CDR3s include the opening cysteine and the closing phenylalanine or tryptophan. The size entry is marked missing in some rows and otherwise reads once, few, many or a size class.

v_call: TRBV20-1
clone_size: medium-sized
j_call: TRBJ2-1
cdr3_aa: CSAESGAGGSYNEQFF

v_call: TRBV10-3
clone_size: large
j_call: TRBJ1-2
cdr3_aa: CAISDAGTGVYGYTF

v_call: TRBV12-3/TRBV12-4
clone_size: NA
j_call: TRBJ1-2
cdr3_aa: CASSLSGDYGYTF

v_call: TRBV2
clone_size: NA
j_call: TRBJ1-6
cdr3_aa: CASSGGSHQNSPLHF

v_call: TRBV5-1
clone_size: medium-sized
j_call: TRBJ1-4
cdr3_aa: CASSLGGNPSDEKLFF

v_call: TRBV28
clone_size: hyperexpanded
j_call: TRBJ1-2
cdr3_aa: CASKDQTDTNYGYTF

v_call: TRBV12-3/TRBV12-4
clone_size: NA
j_call: TRBJ2-7
cdr3_aa: CASSYGTRTSGGYEQYF

v_call: TRBV30
clone_size: medium-sized
j_call: TRBJ2-3
cdr3_aa: CAWSVRFPSKLAGWGTDTQYF

v_call: TRBV5-1
clone_size: medium-sized
j_call: TRBJ1-5
cdr3_aa: CASSPGGSNQPQHF

v_call: TRBV20-1
clone_size: NA
j_call: TRBJ1-4
cdr3_aa: CSAAQTSQGKLFF

v_call: TRBV20-1
clone_size: large
j_call: TRBJ2-3
cdr3_aa: CSARKLSGSPDTQYF

v_call: TRBV20-1
clone_size: large
j_call: TRBJ2-7
cdr3_aa: CSALGVGYEQYF

v_call: TRBV12-3/TRBV12-4
clone_size: NA
j_call: TRBJ2-1
cdr3_aa: CASRLAGTNEQFF

v_call: TRBV20-1
clone_size: NA
j_call: TRBJ1-2
cdr3_aa: CSARETARNYGYTF

v_call: TRBV7-9
clone_size: NA
j_call: TRBJ1-1
cdr3_aa: CASSFGRANTEAFF

v_call: TRBV28
clone_size: hyperexpanded
j_call: TRBJ1-1
cdr3_aa: CASSFPGQGGAEAFF

v_call: TRBV6-5
clone_size: NA
j_call: TRBJ1-1
cdr3_aa: CASRLPGNTEAFF

v_call: TRBV7-8
clone_size: NA
j_call: TRBJ2-1
cdr3_aa: CASSYDREQFF

v_call: TRBV24-1
clone_size: NA
j_call: TRBJ1-4
cdr3_aa: CATSDPGTGLEKLFF

v_call: TRBV15
clone_size: NA
j_call: TRBJ1-2
cdr3_aa: CATSRDLDNYYTF

v_call: TRBV11-2
clone_size: NA
j_call: TRBJ1-1
cdr3_aa: CASSLDRGSSAFF

v_call: TRBV20-1
clone_size: NA
j_call: TRBJ2-7
cdr3_aa: CSAAWAGESYEQYF

v_call: TRBV7-2
clone_size: medium-sized
j_call: TRBJ2-3
cdr3_aa: CASSLLAGTDTQYF